These 4 T cell receptor beta chains share one sample of origin, sequenced in a study of T cells in Graves' hyperthyroidism and ophthalmopathy. The investigators amplified TCR beta CDR3 regions from RNA transcripts. First-round RT-PCR of the TCR CDR3 relied on the HTBI primer set. TCRdb re-called the multiplex PCR reads through MiXCR, storing one row per CDR3 protein. The table shows 340,000 or so distinct CDR3 sequences, with roughly 15% occurring only once. Sequenced material: blood. Receptors were obtained from a man aged 30 to 39 with Graves' hyperthyroidism.

This clonotype was counted many times. V is TRBV28 and J is TRBJ2-7, with 12 bases identical to TRBD2. V was pared by 6 bases and J by 2 bases, with 8 bases of the junction left unmatched. The V gene's germline CDR1 is MDHEN and CDR2 SYDVKM. This CDR3 comprises 16 residues. CDR3 DNA: TGTGCCAGCAGACTTCCGGGACTAGCGGGTACCTACGAGCAGTACTTC. Translation gives CASRLPGLAGTYEQYF.

Worth noting for this clonotype: A much bigger clone sits one base away, suggesting this may be a read error. The genes are TRBV12-3 or TRBV12-4 and TRBJ1-4, with 7 nucleotides matching TRBD1. The CDR3 runs 18 residues. The J segment lost 2 bases and the V segment lost 7 bases, leaving 16 bases of the junction unmatched. CDR3 protein: CASTTGTENVLTNEKLFF. The CDR3 DNA sequence: TGTGCCAGCACTACCGGGACAGAGAATGTATTGACTAATGAAAAACTGTTTTTT.

V is TRBV30 and J is TRBJ2-3, with D hard to call. From germline, CDR1 is GTSNPN and CDR2 SVGIG (reference sequence). The CDR3 runs to 13 residues. Trimming left V 1 base short and J 2 bases short, with 7 bases between. Written as DNA, the CDR3 is TGTGCCTGGAGTGAGGGCTCCACAGATACGCAGTATTTT. This codes for CAWSEGSTDTQYF.

There are many counts of this clonotype. The chain couples TRBV9 to TRBJ2-3, with TRBD1 as a possible D gene (5 bases). V shed 3 bases and J shed 8 bases, with 19 bases lying between them. This CDR3 has 15 residues. Germline values: CDR1 SGDLS, CDR2 YYNGEE. The CDR3 loop is CASSADTGDGGTQYF. CDR3 sequence (DNA): TGTGCCAGCAGCGCGGATACAGGTGACGGCGGTACGCAGTATTTT.